This T cell receptor beta chain was observed in a study of shared clonotypes between healthy human individuals. Study results and caveats: A small donor pool kept down the genetic and exposure-history diversity that was represented.

Of note for this clone: Its specificity is unknown.

The junction had 1 base not matched to a gene; V was cut back by 6 bases and J by 0 bases. Germline values: CDR1 MNHEY, CDR2 SVGAGI. The CDR3 covers 14 residues. CD45RO-negative, CCR7-positively selected cells formed the naive CD8 fraction, excluding terminally differentiated effector memory CD45RA+ cells. Replicate sorted-subset PCRs were loaded with around 220 ng DNA, 30,000 to 35,000 T cell genomes. Libraries were prepared by immunoSEQ multiplex PCR; TCRdb keeps only in-frame clonotypes and omits some of them. The sample consists of 630,000 or so clones, roughly 98% of them appearing once. V usage is TRBV6-5 and J usage is TRBJ2-1, with 8 bases matching TRBD2. Sample: naive CD8+ T cells sorted from blood. This sequence was found in a man aged 25 to 40 in good health. The CDR3 DNA is TGTGCCAGCAGAAGCGGGAGCTCCTACAATGAGCAGTTCTTC. Protein product: CASRSGSSYNEQFF.